This is a list of T cell receptor beta chains from one sample in a study of blood T cell repertoires in COVID-19. Method: immunoSEQ multiplex PCR; TCRdb's copy keeps in-frame clones and lacks some. The sample lists more than 60,000 clones, approximately 80% occurring once. The sequencing input was peripheral blood. These receptors all come from a man in his sixties with active or convalescent COVID-19. Each CDR3 is given with its conserved first and last residue.

V gene	CDR3 protein
TRBV6-4	CASSAGPGQGGKAGELFF
TRBV28	CASSEGGQAGVQAFF
TRBV7-2	CASSLARTGGGSYGYTF
TRBV2	CASLGTALNEKLFF
TRBV6-6	CASVYRGGGSGNTIYF
TRBV7-8	CASSLARTPYTDTQYF
TRBV5-1	CASSVSQGVSEKLFF
TRBV5-6	CASSLSLNWGADTQYF
TRBV3-1/TRBV3-2	CASSQRGREETQYF
TRBV7-9	CASSHGTTKETQYF
TRBV2	CASSEGGGTGNQPQHF
TRBV2	CASSARQNPWPGQKNTGELFF
TRBV5-1	CASSLAGGSNTEAFF
TRBV28	CASSGGRETQYF
TRBV11-2	CASSLTDNINYGYTF
TRBV29-1	CSGGTGNEKLFF
TRBV4-3	CASSQTRGSNQPQHF
TRBV11-3	CASSLSGTGNEQFF